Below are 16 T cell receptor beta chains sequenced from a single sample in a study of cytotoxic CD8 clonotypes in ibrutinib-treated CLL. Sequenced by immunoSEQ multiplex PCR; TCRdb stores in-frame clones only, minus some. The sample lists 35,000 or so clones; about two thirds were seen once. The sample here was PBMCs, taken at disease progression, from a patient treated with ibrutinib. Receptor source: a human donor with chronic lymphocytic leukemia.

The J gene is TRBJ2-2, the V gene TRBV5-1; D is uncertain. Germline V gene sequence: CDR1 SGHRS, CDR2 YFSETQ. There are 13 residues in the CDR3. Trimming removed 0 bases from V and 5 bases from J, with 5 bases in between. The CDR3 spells CASSLDSTGELFF. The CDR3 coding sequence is TGCGCCAGCAGCTTGGATTCGACCGGGGAGCTGTTTTTT.

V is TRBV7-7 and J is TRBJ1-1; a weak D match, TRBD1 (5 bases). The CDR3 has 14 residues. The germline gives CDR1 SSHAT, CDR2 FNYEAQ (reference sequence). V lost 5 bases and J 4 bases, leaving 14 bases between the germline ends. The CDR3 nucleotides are TGTGCCAGCAGCCATTGGGGGTCTGGCACTGAAGCTTTCTTT. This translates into CASSHWGSGTEAFF.

The CDR3 loop reads CASSRPPSNTEAFF. CDR3 bases: TGTGCCAGCAGCCGACCACCCTCGAACACTGAAGCTTTCTTT. The chain employs TRBV7-9 and TRBJ1-1; D unclear. Trimming stripped 5 bases from V and 1 base from J, with 11 bases between. The CDR3 loop spans 14 amino acids. Germline lookup yields CDR1 SEHNR and CDR2 FQNEAQ (reference sequence). Variable domain in full (rest from reference TRBV7-9 and TRBJ1-1): DTGVSQNPRHKITKRGQNVTFRCDPISEHNRLYWYRQTLGQGPEFLTYFQNEAQLEKSRLLSDRFSAERPKGSFSTLEIQRTEQGDSAMYLCASSRPPSNTEAFFGQGTRLTVV.

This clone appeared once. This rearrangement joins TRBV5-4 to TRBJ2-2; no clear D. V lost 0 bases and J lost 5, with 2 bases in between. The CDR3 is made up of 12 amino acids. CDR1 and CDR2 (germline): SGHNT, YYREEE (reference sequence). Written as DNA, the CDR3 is TGTGCCAGCAGCTTGGAGACCGGGGAGCTGTTTTTT. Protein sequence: CASSLETGELFF.

CDR3 sequence: CASSTQGYAIYF. CDR3 in DNA: TGTGCCAGTAGCACTCAGGGATACGCCATATATTTT. The chain links TRBV19 to TRBJ1-3, with D possibly TRBD1 on 5 matching bases. Trimming pared 6 bases from V and 11 bases from J, leaving 14 bases between. Germline CDR1 is LNHDA and CDR2 is SQIVND (reference sequence). The CDR3 has 12 amino acids.

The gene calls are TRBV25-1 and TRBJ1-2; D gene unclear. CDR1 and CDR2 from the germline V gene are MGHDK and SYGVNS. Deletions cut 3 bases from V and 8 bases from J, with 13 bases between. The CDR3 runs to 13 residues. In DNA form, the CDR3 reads TGTGCCAGCAGTGATGTGACCTTGGGGGGCTACACCTTC. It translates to CASSDVTLGGYTF.

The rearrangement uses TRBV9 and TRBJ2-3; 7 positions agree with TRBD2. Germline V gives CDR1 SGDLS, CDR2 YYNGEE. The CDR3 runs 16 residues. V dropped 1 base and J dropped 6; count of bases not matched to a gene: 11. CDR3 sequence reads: CASSVTGGGSYDTQYF. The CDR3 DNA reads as TGTGCCAGCAGCGTAACGGGGGGTGGGTCTTATGATACGCAGTATTTT.

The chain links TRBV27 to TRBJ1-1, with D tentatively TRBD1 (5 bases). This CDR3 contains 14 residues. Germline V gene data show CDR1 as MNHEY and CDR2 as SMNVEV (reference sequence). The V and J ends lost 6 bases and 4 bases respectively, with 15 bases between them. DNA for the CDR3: TGTGCCAGCAGGGTGCAGGGTATCAGCACTGAAGCTTTCTTT. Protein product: CASRVQGISTEAFF.

Written as DNA, the CDR3 is TGCGCCAGCAGCTTGGATGGCCACATGAACACTGAAGCTTTCTTT. Translated: CASSLDGHMNTEAFF. The rearrangement joins TRBV5-1 to TRBJ1-1, with unresolved D. The CDR3 covers 15 residues. Germline CDR1 is SGHRS and CDR2 is YFSETQ. V shed 0 bases and J shed 0 bases, with 9 bases lying between them.

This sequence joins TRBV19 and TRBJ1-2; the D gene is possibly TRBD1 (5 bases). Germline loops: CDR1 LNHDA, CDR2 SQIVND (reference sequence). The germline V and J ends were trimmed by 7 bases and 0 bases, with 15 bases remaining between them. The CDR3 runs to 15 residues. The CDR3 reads CASTFPGTPNYGYTF. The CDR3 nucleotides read TGTGCCAGTACTTTTCCTGGGACTCCTAACTATGGCTACACCTTC.

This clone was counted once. CDR3 coding DNA: TGTGCCAGCAGCTTGGTGCGGGGGGTGTTGGACACTGAAGCTTTCTTT. Its protein product is CASSLVRGVLDTEAFF. The V call is TRBV5-4, the J call TRBJ1-1; D might be TRBD1 (5 bases). Germline V CDR1 and CDR2: SGHNT, YYREEE (reference sequence). Trimming shortened V by 0 bases and J by 3 bases, and 15 bases separated the two germline ends. The CDR3 sequence is 16 residues long.

CDR3 loop: CASSLVTGPYEQYF. For the CDR3, the DNA is TGTGCCAGCAGCTTGGTTACAGGGCCCTACGAGCAGTACTTC. The chain recombines TRBV5-5 with TRBJ2-7; possibly TRBD1 for D (6 bases). CDR3 size: 14 residues. Trimming removed 0 bases at V and 2 bases at J, with 9 bases between. The germline V gene encodes CDR1 SGHKS and CDR2 YYEKEE (reference sequence).

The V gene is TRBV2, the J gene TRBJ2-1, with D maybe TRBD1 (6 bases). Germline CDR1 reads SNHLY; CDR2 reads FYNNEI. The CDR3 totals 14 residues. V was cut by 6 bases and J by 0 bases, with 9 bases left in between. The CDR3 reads CASRDRTSYNEQFF. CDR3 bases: TGTGCCAGCAGAGACAGGACCTCCTACAATGAGCAGTTCTTC.

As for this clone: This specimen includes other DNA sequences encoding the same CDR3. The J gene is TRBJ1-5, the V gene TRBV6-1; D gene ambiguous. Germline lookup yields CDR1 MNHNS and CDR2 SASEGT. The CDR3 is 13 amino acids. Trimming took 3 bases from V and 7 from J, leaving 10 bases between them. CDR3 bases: TGTGCCAGCAGTGAGGGAGTCGGGCAGCCCCAGCATTTT. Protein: CASSEGVGQPQHF.

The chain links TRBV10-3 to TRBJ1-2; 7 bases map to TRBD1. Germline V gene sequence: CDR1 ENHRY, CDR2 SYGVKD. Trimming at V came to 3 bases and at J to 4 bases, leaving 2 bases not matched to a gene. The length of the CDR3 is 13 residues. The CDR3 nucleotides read TGTGCCATCAGTGACCCAGGGGGCTATGGCTACACCTTC. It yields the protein CAISDPGGYGYTF.

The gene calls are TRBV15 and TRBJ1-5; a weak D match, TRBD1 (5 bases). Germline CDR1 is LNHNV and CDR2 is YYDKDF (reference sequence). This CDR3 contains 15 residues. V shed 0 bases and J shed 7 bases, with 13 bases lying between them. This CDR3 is CATSREGDPPQPQHF. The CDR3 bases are TGTGCCACCAGCAGAGAGGGGGACCCACCCCAGCCCCAGCATTTT. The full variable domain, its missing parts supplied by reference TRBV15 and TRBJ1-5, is DAMVIQNPRYQVTQFGKPVTLSCSQTLNHNVMYWYQQKSSQAPKLLFHYYDKDFNNEADTPDNFQSRRPNTSFCFLDIRSPGLGDTAMYLCATSREGDPPQPQHFGDGTRLSIL.